Sequencing of this T cell receptor (beta chain) was carried out in a study of shared clonotypes between healthy human individuals. The ends lost 3 bases at V and 4 bases at J; junction bases unmatched: 6. Germline V gene lookup returns CDR1 SGHRS and CDR2 YFSETQ. The CDR3 runs to 15 residues. Only in-frame clones appear in the TCRdb table, and some are missing; sequencing was by immunoSEQ multiplex PCR. The repertoire consists of roughly 2.5 million clones, with roughly nine tenths occurring once and the leading ten covering more than 0.12%. CD45RA+ naive and CD45RA-negative memory subsets were separated from CD4+ cells.

The chain uses TRBV5-1 and TRBJ2-2; 7 bases are shared with TRBD2. This TCR derives from a young man in good health. Sequencing was performed on naive CD4+ T cells sorted from blood. The subset is: CD45RA+ positively selected. This CDR3 reads CASSSAGEGTGELFF. CDR3 DNA sequence: TGCGCCAGCAGCTCCGCGGGGGAGGGCACCGGGGAGCTGTTTTTT.